This T cell receptor beta chain was identified during a study of blood T cell repertoires in COVID-19. Across the whole study: PBMCs, B-cell-depleted T cells, or T cells were the source of the cDNA or gDNA that made up the material.

Researchers sorted participants into cohorts using their self-reported clinical history. Before being deemed recovered, Cohort 3 donors had two negative PCRs, clearance, or symptom resolution. Profiling relied on immunoSEQ multiplex PCR, and the TCRdb table lists in-frame clones only, not all of them. This sample yields about 180,000 clones, of which about 85% are seen a single time; more than 5.5% belongs to the top ten. The CDR3 extends over 14 amino acids. Trimming pared 1 base from V and 5 bases from J, leaving 12 bases between. The V gene's germline CDR1 is LGHNT and CDR2 FRNRAP. The sequenced sample was PBMCs or T cells enriched from blood (not recorded which). The chain is built from TRBV12-5 and TRBJ2-7; D is possibly TRBD1 (5 bases). This sequence originates from a man aged 35 to 55 who had recovered from COVID-19. The CDR3 reads CASGLDAGNHEQYF. In DNA form, the CDR3 reads TGTGCTAGTGGTTTGGACGCAGGGAACCACGAGCAGTACTTC.